What follows describes a single TCR beta chain. Its antigen has not been determined. This sample stems from a study of T cells expressing NK-cell markers (dated by TCRdb to about 2020). With respect to the entire study: Three sorted T-cell subsets (CD3+CD56+NKG2C+, CD3+CD56+NKG2C- and CD3+CD56-NKG2C+) from under ten donors had their TCR beta-chain repertoires profiled. Seven of the eight sequenced donors were HCMV-seropositive and one was HCMV-seronegative. All eight donors whose samples were sequenced were randomly selected healthy volunteers, three of them men and five women. Libraries were sequenced as 2 x 150 bp reads on Illumina HiSeq 2000/2500, MiSeq or NextSeq.

For sequencing, an Illumina HiSeq 2000 was employed. TCR beta cDNA libraries were prepared using 5'RACE template switching, which introduced a universal primer site and unique molecular identifiers. Priming for cDNA synthesis came from the TCR beta constant segment, and two successive PCR amplification steps followed. Under the source paper's analysis protocol: MIGEC was used to demultiplex reads and group reads by UMI, and MiTCR was used to assemble and quantify clonotypes. To exclude erroneous sequences, any TCR cDNA sequence not supported by at least two reads was discarded. The tcR package was used for downstream repertoire analysis, with clonotypes matched between fractions based on CDR3 nucleotide sequence plus V segment. VDJmatch was used to annotate antigen specificity against VDJdb, with one amino acid substitution allowed in CDR3. After the reads were reprocessed by TCRdb, one entry was made per CDR3 protein sequence, with no DNA. V and J calls and clone size were set by TCRdb, not the authors. The sample table holds some 600,000 distinct CDR3 sequences. Jointly, the top ten make up roughly 3.5% of the sample.

The full study reports these points: Whether the expanded NKG2C-expressing T cell clones were specific for HCMV antigens remained unclear. Those dominant clonotypes were again the most abundant among CD3+CD56-NKG2C+ cells in four donors, at about 25-60.1%. For several donors, the dominant CD3+CD56+NKG2C+ clonotypes were among the top 10 CD8+ clonotypes and accounted for roughly 1.0-7.5% of CD8+ T cells.

The CDR3 starts with the cysteine, ends with the phenylalanine, and has 13 residues. DNA is not on record. Per the germline V gene, SQVTM is the CDR1 and ANQGSEA is the CDR2. HCMV serostatus was determined by detecting HCMV-specific IgG in serum with a commercial ELISA kit. Ficoll density gradient centrifugation was used to isolate peripheral blood mononuclear cells from blood. The clonotype originates from a man aged 18 to 29 in good health. Donor details come from another sample of the same person, matched by shared clones. The sequenced sample was blood T cells: a sorted CD56 or NKG2C T cell subset, CD4+ or CD8+ T cells, or bulk PBMC T cells (not recorded which). The chain joins TRBV29-1 to TRBJ1-1; TCRdb's D gene call, TRBD1, goes unchecked for lack of DNA. The CDR3 protein: CSVAALERGRAFF.